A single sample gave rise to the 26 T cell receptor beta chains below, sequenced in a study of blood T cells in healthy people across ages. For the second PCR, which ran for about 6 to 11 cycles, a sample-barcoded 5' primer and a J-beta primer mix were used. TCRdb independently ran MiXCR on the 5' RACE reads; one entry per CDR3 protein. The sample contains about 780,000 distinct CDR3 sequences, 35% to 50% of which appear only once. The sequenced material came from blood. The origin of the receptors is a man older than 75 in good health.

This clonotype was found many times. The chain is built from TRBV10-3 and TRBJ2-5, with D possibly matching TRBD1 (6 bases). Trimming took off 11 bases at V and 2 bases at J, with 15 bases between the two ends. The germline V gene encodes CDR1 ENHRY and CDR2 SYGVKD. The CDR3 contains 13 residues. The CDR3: CALRDTGQETQYF. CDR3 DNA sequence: TGTGCCCTCCGGGACACCGGACAAGAGACCCAGTACTTC.

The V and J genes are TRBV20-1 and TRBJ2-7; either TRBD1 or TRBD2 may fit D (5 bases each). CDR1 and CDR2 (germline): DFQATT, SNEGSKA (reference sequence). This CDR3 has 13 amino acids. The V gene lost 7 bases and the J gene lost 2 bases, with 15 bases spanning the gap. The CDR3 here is CSGHRVGAYEQYF. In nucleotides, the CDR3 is TGCAGTGGCCACCGCGTGGGGGCCTACGAGCAGTACTTC.

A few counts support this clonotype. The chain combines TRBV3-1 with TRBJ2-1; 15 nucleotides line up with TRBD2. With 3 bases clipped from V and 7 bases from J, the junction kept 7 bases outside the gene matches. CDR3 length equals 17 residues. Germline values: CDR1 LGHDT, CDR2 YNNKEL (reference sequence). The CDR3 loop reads CASSQGHGLAGGNEQFF. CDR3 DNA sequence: TGTGCCAGCAGCCAGGGCCATGGACTAGCGGGAGGGAATGAGCAGTTCTTC.

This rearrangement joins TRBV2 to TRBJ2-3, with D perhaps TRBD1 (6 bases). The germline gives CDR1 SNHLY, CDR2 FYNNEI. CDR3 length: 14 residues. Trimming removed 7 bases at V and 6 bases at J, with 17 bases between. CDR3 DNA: TGTGCCAGCATTTTTCGGACAGCTCCGGATACGCAGTATTTT. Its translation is CASIFRTAPDTQYF.

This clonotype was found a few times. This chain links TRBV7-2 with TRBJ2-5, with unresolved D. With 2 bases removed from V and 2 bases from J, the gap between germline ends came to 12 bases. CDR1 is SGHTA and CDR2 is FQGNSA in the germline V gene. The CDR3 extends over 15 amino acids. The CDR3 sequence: CASSLNGPGQETQYF. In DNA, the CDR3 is TGTGCCAGCAGCTTAAACGGGCCTGGACAAGAGACCCAGTACTTC.

As DNA, the CDR3 is TGTGCCAGCAGCAAATACGGGACTAGCGTAAGCTCCTACAATGAGCAGTTCTTC. The encoded protein is CASSKYGTSVSSYNEQFF. V usage is TRBV21-1 and J usage is TRBJ2-1; no DNA check was done on the table's D call, TRBD2. TRBV21-1 is a recognized pseudogene. This CDR3 comprises 18 residues.

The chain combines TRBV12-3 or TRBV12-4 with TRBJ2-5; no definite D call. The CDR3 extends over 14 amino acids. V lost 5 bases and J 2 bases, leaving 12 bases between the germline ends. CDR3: CASSHGPLQETQYF. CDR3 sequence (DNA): TGTGCCAGCAGTCACGGACCCCTACAAGAGACCCAGTACTTC.

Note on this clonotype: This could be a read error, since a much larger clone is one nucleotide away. Written as DNA, the CDR3 is TGCAGCGTTGAAGGGACTAGCGGGAGGGCTCAGAACAATGAGCAGTACTTC. Protein: CSVEGTSGRAQNNEQYF. The chain recombines TRBV29-1 with TRBJ2-5, with 15 bases fitting TRBD2. The CDR3 is 17 residues long. Germline trimming cut 1 base from V and 11 bases from J; bases unmatched to any gene: 14. Germline V gives CDR1 SQVTM, CDR2 ANQGSEA.

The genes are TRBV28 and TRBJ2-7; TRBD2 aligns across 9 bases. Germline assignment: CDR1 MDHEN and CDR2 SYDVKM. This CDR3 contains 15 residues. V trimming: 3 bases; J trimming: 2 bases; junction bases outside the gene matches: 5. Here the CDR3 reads CASSFRRLAAYEQYF. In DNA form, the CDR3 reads TGTGCCAGCAGTTTCCGGAGACTAGCGGCCTACGAGCAGTACTTC.

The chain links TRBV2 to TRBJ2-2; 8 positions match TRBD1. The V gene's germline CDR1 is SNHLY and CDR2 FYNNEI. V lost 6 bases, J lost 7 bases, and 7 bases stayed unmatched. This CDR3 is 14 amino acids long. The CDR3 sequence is CASSIQQGVGELFF. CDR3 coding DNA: TGTGCCAGCAGCATACAACAGGGGGTCGGGGAGCTGTTTTTT.

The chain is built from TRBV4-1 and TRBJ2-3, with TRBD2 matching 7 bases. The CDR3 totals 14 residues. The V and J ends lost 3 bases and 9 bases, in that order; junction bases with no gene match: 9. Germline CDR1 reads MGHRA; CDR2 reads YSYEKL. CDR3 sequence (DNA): TGCGCCAGCAGCCACCCCGGCGGGAGTGGAACGCAGTATTTT. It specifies CASSHPGGSGTQYF.

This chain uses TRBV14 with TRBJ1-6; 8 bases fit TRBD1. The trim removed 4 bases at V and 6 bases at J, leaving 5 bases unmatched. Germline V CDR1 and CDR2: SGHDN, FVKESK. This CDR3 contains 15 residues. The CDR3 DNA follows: TGTGCCAGCAGCCTCCGGACAGGGCTTAATTCACCCCTCCACTTT. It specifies CASSLRTGLNSPLHF.

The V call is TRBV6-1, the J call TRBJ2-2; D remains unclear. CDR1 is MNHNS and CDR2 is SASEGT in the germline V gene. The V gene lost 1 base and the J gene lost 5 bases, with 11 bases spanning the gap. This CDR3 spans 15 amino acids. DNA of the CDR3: TGTGCCAGCAGTGAAGTGGAGTTCTGGACCGGGGAGCTGTTTTTT. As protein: CASSEVEFWTGELFF.

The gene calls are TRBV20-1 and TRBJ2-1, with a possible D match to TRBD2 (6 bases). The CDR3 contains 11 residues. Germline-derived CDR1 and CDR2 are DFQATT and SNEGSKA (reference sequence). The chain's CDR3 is CGGWYPNEQFF. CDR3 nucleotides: TGCGGGGGGTGGTATCCGAATGAGCAGTTCTTC.

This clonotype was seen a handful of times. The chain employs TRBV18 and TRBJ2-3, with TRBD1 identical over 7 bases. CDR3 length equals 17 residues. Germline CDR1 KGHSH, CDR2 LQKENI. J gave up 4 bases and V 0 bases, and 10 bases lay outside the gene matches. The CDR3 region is CASSPPDAGGSADTQYF. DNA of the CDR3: TGTGCCAGCTCACCACCGGATGCAGGGGGATCGGCAGATACGCAGTATTTT.

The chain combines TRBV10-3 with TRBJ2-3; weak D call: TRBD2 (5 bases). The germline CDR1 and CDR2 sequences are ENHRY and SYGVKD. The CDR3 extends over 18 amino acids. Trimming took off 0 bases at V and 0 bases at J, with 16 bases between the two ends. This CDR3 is CAISESGRAVQSTDTQYF. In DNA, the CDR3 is TGTGCCATCAGTGAGTCGGGGAGAGCGGTGCAGAGCACAGATACGCAGTATTTT.

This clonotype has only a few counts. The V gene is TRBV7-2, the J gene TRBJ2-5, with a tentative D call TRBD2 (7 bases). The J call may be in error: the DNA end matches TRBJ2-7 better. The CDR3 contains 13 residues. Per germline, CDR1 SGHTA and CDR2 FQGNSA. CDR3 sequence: CASSFWGGHEQYF. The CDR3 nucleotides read TGTGCCAGCAGCTTTTGGGGGGGCCACGAGCAGTACTTC.

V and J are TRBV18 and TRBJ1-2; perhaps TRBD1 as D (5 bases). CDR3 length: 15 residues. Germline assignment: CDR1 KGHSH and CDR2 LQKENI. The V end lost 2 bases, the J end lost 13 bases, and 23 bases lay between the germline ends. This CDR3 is CASSPSGREQYSCTF. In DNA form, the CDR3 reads TGTGCCAGCTCACCATCGGGCAGGGAACAGTATAGCTGCACCTTC.

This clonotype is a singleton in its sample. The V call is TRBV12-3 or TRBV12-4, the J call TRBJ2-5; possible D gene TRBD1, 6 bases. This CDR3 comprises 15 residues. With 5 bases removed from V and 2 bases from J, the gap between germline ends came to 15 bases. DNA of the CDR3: TGTGCCAGCAGTCGGACAGTGTCCCCACAAGAGACCCAGTACTTC. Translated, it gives CASSRTVSPQETQYF.

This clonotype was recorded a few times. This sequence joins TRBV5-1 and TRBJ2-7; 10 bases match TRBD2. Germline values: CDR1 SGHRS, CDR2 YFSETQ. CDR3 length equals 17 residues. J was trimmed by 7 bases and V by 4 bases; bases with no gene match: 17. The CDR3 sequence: CASSVRPLLAGSGEQYF. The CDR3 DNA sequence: TGCGCCAGCAGCGTACGTCCTCTACTAGCGGGATCCGGGGAGCAGTACTTC.

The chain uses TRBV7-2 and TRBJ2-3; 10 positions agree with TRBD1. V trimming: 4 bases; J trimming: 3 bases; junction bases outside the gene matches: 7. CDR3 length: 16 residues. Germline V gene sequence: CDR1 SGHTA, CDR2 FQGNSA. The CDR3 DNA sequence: TGTGCCAGCAGCTCTTACCGGGACAGGGGAACAGATACGCAGTATTTT. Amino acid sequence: CASSSYRDRGTDTQYF.

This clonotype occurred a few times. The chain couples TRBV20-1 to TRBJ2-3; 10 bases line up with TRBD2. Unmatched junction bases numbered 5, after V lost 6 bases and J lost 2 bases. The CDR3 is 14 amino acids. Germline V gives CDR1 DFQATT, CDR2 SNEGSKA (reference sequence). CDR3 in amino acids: CSAGTSGVTDTQYF. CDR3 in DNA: TGCAGTGCGGGAACTAGCGGGGTCACAGATACGCAGTATTTT.

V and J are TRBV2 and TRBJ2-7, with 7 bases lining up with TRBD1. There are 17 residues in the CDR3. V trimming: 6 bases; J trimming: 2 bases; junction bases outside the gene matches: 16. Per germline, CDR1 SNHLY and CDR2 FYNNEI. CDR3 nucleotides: TGTGCCAGCAGCACCTTTCGGGACAGCAGGAAGACCTACGAGCAGTACTTC. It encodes CASSTFRDSRKTYEQYF.

The CDR3 reads CASKGQTPAQEYF. CDR3 bases: TGTGCCAGCAAGGGCCAGACCCCCGCTCAGGAGTACTTC. V is TRBV28 and J is TRBJ2-4; D is unresolved. CDR3 length equals 13 residues. CDR1 is MDHEN and CDR2 is SYDVKM in the germline V gene. Trimming removed 7 bases from V and 14 bases from J, with 21 bases in between.

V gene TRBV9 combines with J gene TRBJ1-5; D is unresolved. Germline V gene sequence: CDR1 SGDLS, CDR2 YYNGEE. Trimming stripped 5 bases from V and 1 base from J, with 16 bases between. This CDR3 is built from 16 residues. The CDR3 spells CASSPRSVQSNQPQHF. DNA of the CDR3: TGTGCCAGCAGTCCGAGATCCGTGCAAAGCAATCAGCCCCAGCATTTT. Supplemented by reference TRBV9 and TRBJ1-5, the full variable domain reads DSGVTQTPKHLITATGQRVTLRCSPRSGDLSVYWYQQSLDQGLQFLIQYYNGEERAKGNILERFSAQQFPDLHSELNLSSLELGDSALYFCASSPRSVQSNQPQHFGDGTRLSIL.

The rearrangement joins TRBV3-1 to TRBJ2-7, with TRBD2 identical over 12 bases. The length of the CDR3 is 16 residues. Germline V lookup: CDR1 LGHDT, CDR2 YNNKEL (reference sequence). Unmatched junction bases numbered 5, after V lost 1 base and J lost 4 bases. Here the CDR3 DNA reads TGTGCCAGCAGCCAAGCTCGGACTAGCGGGACGTACGAGCAGTACTTC. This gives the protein CASSQARTSGTYEQYF.